Below, one TCR beta chain is given with its context. Its cognate antigen is unknown. The data originate from a study of cytomegalovirus exposure and HLA in healthy donors. Study details: The 95 to 150 validation repertoires used the same platform as the roughly 610 first-cohort repertoires, a later analysis reported. Study-wide findings and caveats: Around 160 TCR beta chains were listed as cytomegalovirus-associated. Reported results showed that the classifier diagnosed cytomegalovirus status with high specificity and sensitivity.

CDR1 and CDR2 (germline): MNHEY, SMNVEV (reference sequence). The CDR3 length is 18 residues. The junction had 7 bases not matched to a gene; V was cut back by 3 bases and J by 5 bases. The validation cohort, a group of more than 95 subjects, included the donors and was separate from the roughly 670-subject first cohort. The table came from immunoSEQ multiplex PCR; TCRdb's copy has only in-frame clones and leaves some out. The data contain 150,000 to 180,000 clones, roughly 86% of them singletons. The clonotype originates from a human donor in good health. The sequenced material came from PBMCs. The genes are TRBV27 and TRBJ2-1, with 16 bases that match TRBD2. The CDR3 DNA reads TGTGCCAGCAGTTTGGGACTAGCGGGGGGGCCCTTAGACAATGAGCAGTTCTTC. This translates into CASSLGLAGGPLDNEQFF.